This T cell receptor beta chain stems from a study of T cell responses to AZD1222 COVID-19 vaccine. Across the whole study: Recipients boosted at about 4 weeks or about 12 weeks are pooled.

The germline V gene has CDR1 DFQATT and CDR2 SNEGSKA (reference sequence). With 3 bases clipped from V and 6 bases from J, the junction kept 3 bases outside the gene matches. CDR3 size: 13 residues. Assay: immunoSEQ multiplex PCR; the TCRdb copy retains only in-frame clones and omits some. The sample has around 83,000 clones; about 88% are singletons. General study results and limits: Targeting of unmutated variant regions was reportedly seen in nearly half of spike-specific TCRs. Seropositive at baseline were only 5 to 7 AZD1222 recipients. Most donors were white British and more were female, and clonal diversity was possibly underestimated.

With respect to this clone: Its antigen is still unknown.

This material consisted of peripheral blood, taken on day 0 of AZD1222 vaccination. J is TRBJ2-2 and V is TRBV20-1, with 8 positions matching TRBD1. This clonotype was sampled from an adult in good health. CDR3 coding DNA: TGCAGTGCTAGTGGACAGGGTCCCGGGGAGCTGTTTTTT. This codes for CSASGQGPGELFF.